A single sample gave rise to the 17 T cell receptor beta chains below, sequenced in a study of blood T cell repertoires in COVID-19. Only in-frame clones appear in the TCRdb table, and some are missing; sequencing was by immunoSEQ multiplex PCR. The table lists roughly 280,000 clones, less than 85% of them singletons. The sequenced sample consisted of peripheral blood. The receptors here all came from a man in his sixties who had recovered from COVID-19.

This chain connects TRBV30 to TRBJ2-7; D uncertain. Germline-derived CDR1 and CDR2 are GTSNPN and SVGIG (reference sequence). V was trimmed by 4 bases and J by 2 bases, leaving 15 bases between them. The CDR3 loop spans 14 amino acids. The CDR3 bases are TGTGCCTGGATAGGCGGCGGTCCGACCTACGAGCAGTACTTC. Encoded protein: CAWIGGGPTYEQYF.

This clone was seen more than once but under ten times. The chain joins TRBV28 to TRBJ2-7; 9 bases align to TRBD1. Germline loops: CDR1 MDHEN, CDR2 SYDVKM. The ends lost 7 bases at V and 4 bases at J; junction bases unmatched: 14. The CDR3 length is 16 residues. In nucleotides, the CDR3 is TGTGCCAGCAATACCTTAGGGGGACAGGGTGGATACGAGCAGTACTTC. It encodes CASNTLGGQGGYEQYF. Variable domain in full (rest from reference TRBV28 and TRBJ2-7): DVKVTQSSRYLVKRTGEKVFLECVQDMDHENMFWYRQDPGLGLRLIYFSYDVKMKEKGDIPEGYSVSREKKERFSLILESASTNQTSMYLCASNTLGGQGGYEQYFGPGTRLTVT.

The chain has TRBV29-1 and TRBJ2-5; 11 nucleotides line up with TRBD2. Per the germline V gene, CDR1 is SQVTM and CDR2 is ANQGSEA. The CDR3 sequence is 14 residues long. V lost 7 bases to trimming and J lost 3 bases; unmatched junction nucleotides: 7. CDR3 sequence reads: CSAAGTSGKETQYF. The CDR3, as DNA: TGCAGCGCCGCCGGGACTAGCGGAAAAGAGACCCAGTACTTC. Together with reference TRBV29-1 and TRBJ2-5, the CDR3 gives the full variable domain: SAVISQKPSRDICQRGTSLTIQCQVDSQVTMMFWYRQQPGQSLTLIATANQGSEATYESGFVIDKFPISRPNLTFSTLTVSNMSPEDSSIYLCSAAGTSGKETQYFGPGTRLLVL.

The chain carries TRBV5-1 and TRBJ2-1; 9 bases are a match to TRBD1. V lost 3 bases to trimming and J lost 10 bases; unmatched junction nucleotides: 14. CDR1 and CDR2 (germline): SGHRS, YFSETQ. The CDR3 length is 16 residues. CDR3 region: CASSSKTGGFDLEQFF. The CDR3 DNA reads as TGCGCCAGCAGCTCCAAGACAGGGGGGTTTGATTTGGAGCAGTTCTTC.

The chain recombines TRBV4-2 with TRBJ2-1, with TRBD2 matching over 7 bases. Germline CDR1 LGHNA, CDR2 YNFKEQ. With V trimmed by 1 base and J by 7 bases, 10 bases remained unmatched. The CDR3 has 16 amino acids. CDR3 residues: CASSQVGGEGRNEQFF. The CDR3 DNA is TGTGCCAGCAGCCAAGTGGGGGGGGAAGGGAGAAATGAGCAGTTCTTC.

The rearrangement links TRBV7-2 to TRBJ2-5, with D uncertain. The CDR3 sequence is 14 residues long. V shed 5 bases and J shed 1 base, with 11 bases lying between them. Germline V gene sequence: CDR1 SGHTA, CDR2 FQGNSA. The CDR3 DNA follows: TGTGCCAGCAGCAAAACATCTTTCCAAGAGACCCAGTACTTC. This gives the protein CASSKTSFQETQYF.

The chain uses TRBV30 and TRBJ2-7; possibly TRBD1 for D (6 bases). V lost 7 bases to trimming and J lost 4 bases, with 20 bases between them. CDR3 length: 14 amino acids. Germline V gives CDR1 GTSNPN, CDR2 SVGIG (reference sequence). This CDR3 is CALGGGAGGYEQYF. For the CDR3, the DNA is TGTGCCTTGGGTGGGGGCGCCGGTGGGTACGAGCAGTACTTC.

The chain recombines TRBV27 with TRBJ2-7, with D perhaps TRBD1 (6 bases). This CDR3 is built from 16 residues. V lost 2 bases, J lost 2 bases, and 16 bases lay in between. CDR1 and CDR2 from the germline V gene are MNHEY and SMNVEV (reference sequence). The DNA for the CDR3 is TGTGCCAGCAGTTTAGGTGGGACAACAAAAACCTACGAGCAGTACTTC. This codes for CASSLGGTTKTYEQYF.

The chain uses TRBV20-1 and TRBJ2-3; no clear D gene. Germline V gene sequence: CDR1 DFQATT, CDR2 SNEGSKA (reference sequence). V dropped 3 bases and J dropped 2 bases, with 3 bases sitting between them. This CDR3 comprises 11 residues. CDR3 sequence reads: CSASLTDTQYF. The CDR3 coding sequence is TGCAGTGCTAGTCTCACAGATACGCAGTATTTT.

As for this clone: This sample includes further DNA sequences coding for the same CDR3. This rearrangement joins TRBV9 to TRBJ1-2, with TRBD1 as a possible D gene (6 bases). The CDR3 extends over 14 amino acids. The ends were cut back, 3 bases at V and 0 bases at J, with 9 bases in the middle. Per germline, CDR1 SGDLS and CDR2 YYNGEE. The CDR3 region has the DNA TGTGCCAGCAGCGCCCGGACAGCTAACTATGGCTACACCTTC. Protein: CASSARTANYGYTF.

CDR3 bases: TGTGCCAGCAGCTGGGGGGACAGCTCTGGAAACACCATATATTTT. As protein: CASSWGDSSGNTIYF. The chain carries TRBV5-5 and TRBJ1-3; TRBD1 matches at 7 bases. The V gene end was trimmed by 3 bases and the J gene end by 0 bases; junction bases not matched to a gene: 3. The CDR3 contains 15 residues. The germline V gene has CDR1 SGHKS and CDR2 YYEKEE (reference sequence).

This clone was seen only a few times. The chain couples TRBV7-9 to TRBJ1-5; D gene uncertain. This CDR3 region has 12 residues. V lost 2 bases, J lost 5 bases, and 4 bases lay in between. Germline CDR1 and CDR2: SEHNR and FQNEAQ (reference sequence). The CDR3 DNA reads TGTGCCAGCAGCTTATCATATCAGCCCCAGCATTTT. Translating it yields CASSLSYQPQHF.

This sequence joins TRBV5-6 and TRBJ2-2; D is uncertain. Looked up from germline, CDR1 is SGHDT and CDR2 is YYEEEE. This CDR3 contains 12 residues. Trimming cost V 0 bases and J 6 bases, with 3 bases left between them. The CDR3 DNA reads as TGTGCCAGCAGCTTGGCTGCCGGGGAGCTGTTTTTT. It translates to CASSLAAGELFF.

The rearrangement links TRBV19 to TRBJ2-7, with TRBD1 matching 12 bases. CDR1 is LNHDA, CDR2 SQIVND, per germline (reference sequence). The trim removed 1 base at V and 4 bases at J, leaving 5 bases unmatched. CDR3 length equals 16 residues. In DNA form, the CDR3 reads TGTGCCAGTAGTATAGGCGGGACAGGGGGCGGTTACGAGCAGTACTTC. Translation: CASSIGGTGGGYEQYF. Supplemented by reference TRBV19 and TRBJ2-7, the full variable domain reads DGGITQSPKYLFRKEGQNVTLSCEQNLNHDAMYWYRQDPGQGLRLIYYSQIVNDFQKGDIAEGYSVSREKKESFPLTVTSAQKNPTAFYLCASSIGGTGGGYEQYFGPGTRLTVT.

The V gene is TRBV3-1 (or the pseudogene TRBV3-2), the J gene TRBJ2-3, with 7 bases aligning to TRBD2. The V and J ends lost 3 bases and 5 bases, in that order; junction bases with no gene match: 8. The CDR3 runs to 15 residues. Germline V lookup: CDR1 LGHDT, CDR2 YNNKEL (reference sequence). CDR3 in amino acids: CASSHRLGGKDTQYF. The CDR3 nucleotides are TGTGCCAGCAGCCACCGGTTGGGGGGGAAAGATACGCAGTATTTT.

This chain joins TRBV30 and TRBJ2-7, with 7 nucleotides matching TRBD1. The CDR3 length is 12 residues. The trim removed 2 bases at V and 10 bases at J, leaving 8 bases unmatched. Germline V gene lookup returns CDR1 GTSNPN and CDR2 SVGIG (reference sequence). The CDR3 loop is CAWSTRDSVQYF. The CDR3 DNA reads TGTGCCTGGAGTACGAGGGACAGTGTCCAGTACTTC.

J is TRBJ2-2 and V is TRBV2, with unresolved D. CDR3 size: 12 residues. Trimming took off 5 bases at V and 1 base at J, with 2 bases between the two ends. Germline V gene data show CDR1 as SNHLY and CDR2 as FYNNEI. The CDR3 is CASSRNTGELFF. The CDR3 DNA is TGTGCCAGCAGTCGGAACACCGGGGAGCTGTTTTTT.